The clone carrying this TCR beta chain was seen only once. The sequencing template was cDNA reverse transcribed from extracted RNA. Some clones are missing from TCRdb's copy, which holds only in-frame ones; the method was immunoSEQ multiplex PCR. Altogether around 200,000 clones are present, roughly 50% being singletons, with the ten largest covering 9.5% to 14%. The entry originates in a study of CD8+ T cells in alopecia areata. From germline, CDR1 is SNHLY and CDR2 FYNNEI. V was pared by 9 bases and J by 9 bases, with 13 bases of the junction left unmatched. There are 15 residues in the CDR3. Treatment indicated: oral pan-JAK inhibitor, 5-10 mg twice daily.

The TCR sequence derives from a human donor with alopecia areata. This chain joins TRBV2 and TRBJ2-2; 10 nucleotides agree with TRBD2. Source: CD8+ T cells sorted from blood, taken at week 24, from a patient treated with tofacitinib. CDR3 protein: CARERGGPSPRELFF. In nucleotides, the CDR3 is TGTGCCAGAGAGCGGGGGGGTCCCTCACCGAGGGAGCTGTTTTTT.